The 27 T cell receptor beta chains below all came from one sample that was sequenced in a study of T cell responses to AZD1222 COVID-19 vaccine (dated by TCRdb to 2020 to 2022). Sample time point, as interpreted from the label and publication: baseline before first vaccination. Reading the label with the study, this specimen's treatment or condition is: meningococcal conjugate vaccine given as trial control. The library was generated by the immunoSEQ multiplex PCR assay. TCRdb retrieved this table from immuneACCESS and kept in-frame rearrangements only. Not all clones are present; in checked studies, unresolved V genes account for under half, and no reason is known for the remainder. The table for this sample lists about 220,000 clones; 93% of them were counted only once. Of the sample, about 1% is held by the ten largest clones. The source material was peripheral blood, sampled on day 0 of MenACWY control vaccination. The receptors were gathered from an adult in good health.

V and J are TRBV5-1 and TRBJ1-2, with a tentative D call TRBD1 (6 bases). V was cut by 7 bases and J by 2 bases, with 18 bases left in between. The germline V gene has CDR1 SGHRS and CDR2 YFSETQ. This CDR3 spans 15 amino acids. The chain's CDR3 is CASAPQGGSNYGYTF. CDR3 nucleotides: TGCGCCAGCGCGCCACAGGGAGGATCCAACTATGGCTACACCTTC.

V gene TRBV7-9 combines with J gene TRBJ2-5; D not certain. The V gene lost 5 bases and the J gene lost 1 base, with 5 bases spanning the gap. The germline V gene encodes CDR1 SEHNR and CDR2 FQNEAQ (reference sequence). The CDR3 is 12 amino acids. This chain's CDR3 is CASSHGQETQYF. The DNA for the CDR3 is TGTGCCAGCAGCCATGGCCAAGAGACCCAGTACTTC.

V is TRBV2 and J is TRBJ2-3; a weak D match, TRBD1 (6 bases). The CDR3 is 13 residues long. Trimming removed 7 bases at V and 0 bases at J, with 8 bases between. Germline loops: CDR1 SNHLY, CDR2 FYNNEI. The DNA of the CDR3 is TGTGCCAGCAATACAGGGAGCACAGATACGCAGTATTTT. It translates to CASNTGSTDTQYF.

This chain connects TRBV5-4 to TRBJ2-2, with 7 bases matching TRBD1. The CDR3 length is 15 residues. V lost 4 bases, J lost 7 bases, and 10 bases stayed unmatched. Per germline, CDR1 SGHNT and CDR2 YYREEE (reference sequence). This chain's CDR3 is CASSPAGGTGGELFF. The DNA of the CDR3 is TGTGCCAGCAGCCCCGCAGGGGGAACGGGCGGGGAGCTGTTTTTT.

CDR3 amino acids: CASSFLRSTGELFF. The CDR3 bases are TGTGCCAGCAGCTTCTTGCGGAGCACCGGGGAGCTGTTTTTT. The chain recombines TRBV7-9 with TRBJ2-2; D uncertain. The germline V and J ends were trimmed by 3 bases and 4 bases, with 9 bases remaining between them. This CDR3 has 14 amino acids. Germline loops: CDR1 SEHNR, CDR2 FQNEAQ (reference sequence).

The V and J genes are TRBV19 and TRBJ1-3; D perhaps matches TRBD1 (5 bases). Trimming stripped 6 bases from V and 4 bases from J, with 16 bases between. The CDR3 covers 15 residues. The germline V gene has CDR1 LNHDA and CDR2 SQIVND (reference sequence). In nucleotides, the CDR3 is TGTGCCAGTAGCCTCGACGGGGCTTTAGGAAACACCATATATTTT. Amino acid sequence: CASSLDGALGNTIYF.

V and J are TRBV5-1 and TRBJ2-2; unclear D gene. Looked up from germline, CDR1 is SGHRS and CDR2 is YFSETQ. V was clipped by 0 bases and J by 1 base, with 7 bases between them. There are 15 residues in the CDR3. CDR3 sequence reads: CASSLGQRNTGELFF. The DNA of the CDR3 is TGCGCCAGCAGCTTGGGGCAGCGGAACACCGGGGAGCTGTTTTTT. Full variable domain (rest looked up from reference TRBV5-1 and TRBJ2-2): KAGVTQTPRYLIKTRGQQVTLSCSPISGHRSVSWYQQTPGQGLQFLFEYFSETQRNKGNFPGRFSGRQFSNSRSEMNVSTLELGDSALYLCASSLGQRNTGELFFGEGSRLTVL.

This clone was seen a single time. The CDR3 region is CASIERSAEGTF. DNA for the CDR3: TGTGCCAGCATCGAACGGTCTGCCGAAGGGACCTTC. This rearrangement joins TRBV2 to TRBJ1-2; D gene unclear. This CDR3 has 12 amino acids. The V gene's germline CDR1 is SNHLY and CDR2 FYNNEI. Trimming cost V 7 bases and J 14 bases, with 20 bases left between them.

The chain combines TRBV9 with TRBJ2-2; TRBD1 might be the D (6 bases). V lost 5 bases, J lost 2 bases, and 10 bases lay in between. From germline, CDR1 is SGDLS and CDR2 YYNGEE. CDR3 length equals 14 residues. The CDR3 DNA sequence: TGTGCCAGCAGTTCTGGGGGCAACACCGGGGAGCTGTTTTTT. Residues: CASSSGGNTGELFF.

This chain connects TRBV28 to TRBJ1-2, with a weak D call TRBD1 (6 bases). V shed 2 bases and J shed 2 bases, with 9 bases lying between them. CDR3 length: 14 amino acids. Germline V CDR1 and CDR2: MDHEN, SYDVKM. CDR3 coding DNA: TGTGCCAGCAGTTTACCTGACAGGAACTATGGCTACACCTTC. Translation: CASSLPDRNYGYTF.

The chain carries TRBV14 and TRBJ1-1, with D tentatively TRBD1 (6 bases). This CDR3 contains 14 residues. Germline CDR1 and CDR2: SGHDN and FVKESK. V lost 5 bases to trimming and J lost 2 bases, with 12 bases between them. The CDR3 is CASSRPGQNTEAFF. As DNA, the CDR3 is TGTGCCAGCAGCAGACCGGGACAAAACACTGAAGCTTTCTTT. Supplemented by reference TRBV14 and TRBJ1-1, the full variable domain reads EAGVTQFPSHSVIEKGQTVTLRCDPISGHDNLYWYRRVMGKEIKFLLHFVKESKQDESGMPNNRFLAERTGGTYSTLKVQPAELEDSGVYFCASSRPGQNTEAFFGQGTRLTVV.

CDR3 amino acids: CASSFGGGDGYTF. The CDR3 region has the DNA TGCGCCAGCAGCTTTGGAGGGGGTGATGGCTACACCTTC. This chain connects TRBV5-1 to TRBJ1-2, with a tentative D call TRBD1 (6 bases). V lost 2 bases, J lost 6 bases, and 11 bases lay in between. Germline V CDR1 and CDR2: SGHRS, YFSETQ. This CDR3 is 13 amino acids long. Full variable domain (missing parts from reference TRBV5-1 and TRBJ1-2): KAGVTQTPRYLIKTRGQQVTLSCSPISGHRSVSWYQQTPGQGLQFLFEYFSETQRNKGNFPGRFSGRQFSNSRSEMNVSTLELGDSALYLCASSFGGGDGYTFGSGTRLTVV.

For the CDR3, the DNA is TGTGCCAGCAGTCGCCAAGGGGGGCGCTTTCTGCAGTATTTT. Its protein product is CASSRQGGRFLQYF. J is TRBJ2-3 and V is TRBV27; D is perhaps TRBD1 or TRBD2 (6 bases each). The CDR3 runs to 14 residues. Deletions cut 5 bases from V and 11 bases from J, with 20 bases between. The germline V gene has CDR1 MNHEY and CDR2 SMNVEV (reference sequence).

This rearrangement joins TRBV18 to TRBJ1-6; TRBD1 might be the D (6 bases). The CDR3 has 16 amino acids. Germline V CDR1 and CDR2: KGHSH, LQKENI. Deletions cut 2 bases from V and 4 bases from J, with 12 bases between. The CDR3 DNA is TGTGCCAGCTCACCAAAGGGGGGGTCGTATAATTCACCCCTCCACTTT. Protein: CASSPKGGSYNSPLHF.

The rearrangement links TRBV3-1 (or the pseudogene TRBV3-2) to TRBJ1-2; TRBD1 is a possible D gene (6 bases). Trimming shortened V by 2 bases and J by 4 bases, and 14 bases separated the two germline ends. In germline, CDR1 is LGHDT, CDR2 YNNKEL (reference sequence). This CDR3 is 15 amino acids long. The CDR3 loop reads CASSQSGTSGYGYTF. The CDR3 coding sequence is TGTGCCAGCAGCCAATCCGGGACATCGGGCTATGGCTACACCTTC.

The table lists this clone with a count of one. The V gene is TRBV28, the J gene TRBJ1-5; 8 bases are shared with TRBD1. From germline, CDR1 is MDHEN and CDR2 SYDVKM. The CDR3 runs 15 residues. The V segment lost 5 bases and the J segment 2 bases; nucleotides outside the gene matches: 5. CDR3 coding DNA: TGTGCCAGCAGTGCCGGACAGGGCCGCAATCAGCCCCAGCATTTT. Protein sequence: CASSAGQGRNQPQHF.

The chain joins TRBV7-9 to TRBJ1-5, with D uncertain. Germline lookup yields CDR1 SEHNR and CDR2 FQNEAQ (reference sequence). Trimming pared 5 bases from V and 4 bases from J, leaving 6 bases between. The CDR3 extends over 12 amino acids. Written as DNA, the CDR3 is TGTGCCAGCAGCCGCGAGAATCAGCCCCAGCATTTT. It translates to CASSRENQPQHF.

J is TRBJ2-7 and V is TRBV5-4; a possible D gene is TRBD1 (5 bases). Germline loops: CDR1 SGHNT, CDR2 YYREEE (reference sequence). Trimming removed 7 bases from V and 1 base from J, with 9 bases in between. This CDR3 contains 12 residues. DNA for the CDR3: TGTGCCAGCGCAGGGTCATCCTACGAGCAGTACTTC. This gives the protein CASAGSSYEQYF.

The gene calls are TRBV19 and TRBJ1-5; 9 bases are a match to TRBD1. CDR1 LNHDA and CDR2 SQIVND come from the germline V gene (reference sequence). CDR3 size: 17 residues. V lost 6 bases to trimming and J lost 1 base; unmatched junction nucleotides: 10. The CDR3 nucleotides read TGTGCCAGTAGCCTACTCCCAGGACAGGGGAGCAATCAGCCCCAGCATTTT. This encodes CASSLLPGQGSNQPQHF.

This sequence joins TRBV7-2 and TRBJ2-3; TRBD2 aligns across 8 bases. This CDR3 spans 18 amino acids. V lost 4 bases to trimming and J lost 2 bases; unmatched junction nucleotides: 14. Germline-derived CDR1 and CDR2 are SGHTA and FQGNSA. CDR3 DNA: TGTGCCAGCAGCTACAGACCCCGGGGGGGCCGAACCACAGATACGCAGTATTTT. Its translation: CASSYRPRGGRTTDTQYF. The full variable domain, with the rest looked up from reference TRBV7-2 and TRBJ2-3, is GAGVSQSPSNKVTEKGKDVELRCDPISGHTALYWYRQSLGQGLEFLIYFQGNSAPDKSGLPSDRFSAERTGGSVSTLTIQRTQQEDSAVYLCASSYRPRGGRTTDTQYFGPGTRLTVL.

The chain couples TRBV6-5 to TRBJ1-2; D possibly corresponds to TRBD1 (5 bases). The CDR3 is made up of 16 amino acids. Trimming took off 4 bases at V and 4 bases at J, with 19 bases between the two ends. The germline gives CDR1 MNHEY, CDR2 SVGAGI. CDR3 protein: CASSLRQRGVVYGYTF. Written as DNA, the CDR3 is TGTGCCAGCAGTTTACGACAGCGAGGGGTGGTCTATGGCTACACCTTC.

The chain combines TRBV9 with TRBJ2-3; 11 bases agree with TRBD2. Germline V CDR1 and CDR2: SGDLS, YYNGEE. There are 16 residues in the CDR3. Unmatched junction bases numbered 4, after V lost 4 bases and J lost 0 bases. CDR3 amino acids: CASSPLAGASTDTQYF. The CDR3 bases are TGTGCCAGCAGCCCACTAGCGGGGGCAAGCACAGATACGCAGTATTTT.

This rearrangement joins TRBV6-4 to TRBJ2-2; D may be TRBD2 (5 bases). Germline CDR1 is MRHNA and CDR2 is SNTAGT. The ends were cut back, 8 bases at V and 4 bases at J, with 11 bases in the middle. The CDR3 runs to 13 residues. The chain's CDR3 is CASPRAVTGELFF. CDR3 nucleotide sequence: TGTGCCAGCCCGCGGGCGGTCACCGGGGAGCTGTTTTTT.

This sequence joins TRBV6-1 and TRBJ1-2, with 7 bases aligning to TRBD1. The germline CDR1 and CDR2 sequences are MNHNS and SASEGT. V was clipped by 2 bases and J by 4 bases; unmatched bases: 4. This CDR3 comprises 14 residues. The CDR3 protein is CASSEFKGAYGYTF. Here the CDR3 DNA reads TGTGCCAGCAGTGAATTTAAGGGGGCCTATGGCTACACCTTC.

The chain carries TRBV15 and TRBJ2-1, with D perhaps TRBD1 (5 bases). The germline CDR1 and CDR2 sequences are LNHNV and YYDKDF (reference sequence). Trimming shortened V by 1 base and J by 5 bases, and 9 bases separated the two germline ends. The CDR3 runs to 14 residues. The CDR3 sequence is CATSRGVTDNEQFF. The CDR3 DNA reads as TGTGCCACCAGCAGAGGCGTGACAGACAATGAGCAGTTCTTC.

The V and J genes are TRBV14 and TRBJ1-3; D unclear. The germline V gene encodes CDR1 SGHDN and CDR2 FVKESK. The V end was cut by 4 bases, the J end by 8 bases, with 15 bases between. The CDR3 is 14 residues long. DNA for the CDR3: TGTGCCAGCAGCCTTCTTGGGCGTTGGGACACCATATATTTT. This codes for CASSLLGRWDTIYF.

The table lists this clone with a count of one. This CDR3 reads CARSPLQGPGNTIYF. Written as DNA, the CDR3 is TGTGCCAGAAGCCCCCTACAGGGGCCCGGAAACACCATATATTTT. V is TRBV7-5 and J is TRBJ1-3; the DNA was not used to check the table's D call, TRBD1. TRBV7-5 is termed a pseudogene. The CDR3 covers 15 residues.